These T cell receptor beta chains were read from a single sample in a study of chemoradiotherapy in HPV16-positive cancers. Profiling relied on immunoSEQ multiplex PCR, and the TCRdb table lists in-frame clones only, not all of them. In the table there are thousands of clones, roughly 70% of which are singletons. The sequenced sample was tumor tissue, obtained from a patient who underwent chemoradiotherapy. The receptors originated from a human donor with HPV-associated anogenital cancer. CDR3s include the opening cysteine and the closing phenylalanine or tryptophan. D genes are given only for firm matches. Clone size is not always given. Where it is, it says once, few, many or a class for expanded clones.

d_call | clone_size | j_call | v_call | cdr3_nt | cdr3_aa
NA | NA | TRBJ1-5 | TRBV15 | TGTGCCACCAGTTTCAGCTATAGCAATCAGCCCCAGCATTTT | CATSFSYSNQPQHF
NA | NA | TRBJ2-1 | TRBV7-8 | TGTGCCAGCAGCTTAGTGGCCAATTACAATGAGCAGTTCTTC | CASSLVANYNEQFF
NA | NA | TRBJ2-7 | TRBV6-5 | TGTGCCAGCAGTTCCCGGGGAGCGGGCACCTACGAGCAGTACTTC | CASSSRGAGTYEQYF
NA | few | TRBJ2-1 | TRBV11-3 | TGTGCCAGCAGCATCGGGACCGCTGAGCAGTTCTTC | CASSIGTAEQFF
NA | NA | TRBJ1-4 | TRBV18 | TGTGCCAGCTCACCACCAGGTTTGGGCTATAATGAAAAACTGTTTTTT | CASSPPGLGYNEKLFF
TRBD1 | NA | TRBJ2-2 | TRBV5-1 | TGCGCCAGCAGCTTGCCGGGACAGGGGGCCGGGGAGCTGTTTTTT | CASSLPGQGAGELFF
NA | NA | TRBJ1-5 | TRBV30 | TGTGCCTGGAGGAAGGGGAGCTATAGCAATCAGCCCCAGCATTTT | CAWRKGSYSNQPQHF
NA | NA | TRBJ2-2 | TRBV11-2 | TGTGCCAGCAGCTTAGATCCAGGTCCCACCGGGGAGCTGTTTTTT | CASSLDPGPTGELFF
NA | NA | TRBJ2-7 | TRBV13 | TGTGCCAGCAGGCGGACTGGCTACGAGCAGTACTTC | CASRRTGYEQYF
NA | few | TRBJ2-4 | TRBV5-5 | TGTGCCAGCAGCTTGTGGGGGATGGGGGGAAAGGAAAACATTCAGTACTTC | CASSLWGMGGKENIQYF
TRBD2 | NA | TRBJ2-5 | TRBV11-2 | TGTGCCAGCAGCTCGACCTCAGGGAGGGCCCAAGAGACCCAGTACTTC | CASSSTSGRAQETQYF
NA | NA | TRBJ1-5 | TRBV18 | TGTGCCAGCTCACCGGGGGTAGACGAGCCCCAGCATTTT | CASSPGVDEPQHF
NA | NA | TRBJ2-7 | TRBV10-3 | TGTGCCATCTCAGCGGACACCCACGAGCAGTACTTC | CAISADTHEQYF
TRBD1 | once | TRBJ2-2 | TRBV7-9 | TGTGCCAGCAGCTTAGCTGGACAGGGGGGAGCCGGGGAGCTGTTTTTT | CASSLAGQGGAGELFF
NA | few | TRBJ2-7 | TRBV16 | TGTGCCAGCAGCCGAGGGACGGCGAACGGGCAGTACTTC | CASSRGTANGQYF
TRBD1 | NA | TRBJ2-7 | TRBV6-5 | TGTGCCAGCAGTTCGACAGGGACCTACGAGCAGTACTTC | CASSSTGTYEQYF
NA | NA | TRBJ1-4 | TRBV28 | TGTGCCAGCAGTTCGGGGGGAGAAAAACTGTTTTTT | CASSSGGEKLFF
TRBD2 | NA | TRBJ2-3 | TRBV10-2 | TGCGCCAGCAGTGGGGGGGGGTACACAGATACGCAGTATTTT | CASSGGGYTDTQYF
NA | NA | TRBJ1-5 | TRBV11-2 | TGTGCCAGCAGCTTAGGGTCTGGCAATCAGCCCCAGCATTTT | CASSLGSGNQPQHF
TRBD1 | few | TRBJ2-7 | TRBV27 | TGTGCCAGCAGATGGGACAGGGGGGCCTACGAGCAGTACTTC | CASRWDRGAYEQYF
TRBD1 | NA | TRBJ1-5 | TRBV28 | TGTGCCAGCAGACCCCATACGGGACAGGGGACCAATCAGCCCCAGCATTTT | CASRPHTGQGTNQPQHF
NA | NA | TRBJ2-7 | TRBV7-9 | TGTGCCAGCAGCCCGAGTGGCTACGAGCAGTACTTC | CASSPSGYEQYF
NA | NA | TRBJ2-5 | TRBV5-5 | TGTGCCAGCAGCTCCGGGACCCCTGGGGAGACCCAGTACTTC | CASSSGTPGETQYF
TRBD1 | once | TRBJ2-1 | TRBV29-1 | TGCAGCGGGGGTGGGACAGGGCTTAAGAGTGAGCAGTTCTTC | CSGGGTGLKSEQFF
TRBD1 | NA | TRBJ1-6 | TRBV14 | TGTGCCAGCAGCCTACAGGGGGCTGGAAATTCACCCCTCCACTTT | CASSLQGAGNSPLHF
NA | once | TRBJ1-4 | TRBV4-1 | TGCGCCAGCAGCCAAGGTCCGTCAGGGATAAATGAAAAACTGTTTTTT | CASSQGPSGINEKLFF
NA | NA | TRBJ1-6 | TRBV5-1 | TGCGCCAGCATCCTGGGGTTTCCCCCCTATAATTCACCCCTCCACTTT | CASILGFPPYNSPLHF
NA | NA | TRBJ2-1 | TRBV6-6 | TGTGCCAGCAGTGGACTCCTTGGGTCCTACAATGAGCAGTTCTTC | CASSGLLGSYNEQFF
TRBD1 | NA | TRBJ1-1 | TRBV10-3 | TGTGCCATCAGAGAACAGGGGAGGAACACTGAAGCTTTCTTT | CAIREQGRNTEAFF
NA | NA | TRBJ2-1 | TRBV18 | TGTGCCAGCTCACCAGGGACCGGTACCTACAATGAGCAGTTCTTC | CASSPGTGTYNEQFF
NA | once | TRBJ2-7 | TRBV5-1 | TGCGCCAGCAGCTTGGAAGGAGGTCCCTACGAGCAGTACTTC | CASSLEGGPYEQYF
NA | NA | TRBJ2-7 | TRBV15 | TGTGCCACCAGCAGAGATAAGGAGACAGCGTCGTACTTC | CATSRDKETASYF
NA | NA | TRBJ2-2 | TRBV5-6 | TGTGCCAGCAGCTTGCCCTCGGCACTTGGCACCGGGGAGCTGTTTTTT | CASSLPSALGTGELFF
TRBD1 | NA | TRBJ1-1 | TRBV6-1 | TGTGCCAGCAGTGAAGCGTCAGGGACAGGGGGCACTGAAGCTTTCTTT | CASSEASGTGGTEAFF
NA | NA | TRBJ2-1 | TRBV5-4 | TGTGCCAGCAGCTTTTGGTGGACCCAATCCTACAATGAGCAGTTCTTC | CASSFWWTQSYNEQFF
NA | NA | TRBJ2-1 | TRBV30 | TGTGCCTGGAGTGTACTACCTTTTGAGAATGAGCAGTTCTTC | CAWSVLPFENEQFF
NA | NA | TRBJ2-3 | TRBV7-3 | TGTGCCAGCAGCGCCGGCCCTAGCACAGATACGCAGTATTTT | CASSAGPSTDTQYF
TRBD1 | NA | TRBJ1-2 | TRBV2 | TGTGCCAGCCAATCTACAGGGGCATCCTATGGCTACACCTTC | CASQSTGASYGYTF
NA | NA | TRBJ2-5 | TRBV27 | TGTGCCAGCAGGAGGCAGAAGTGGGGCGTGGGAGAGACCCAGTACTTC | CASRRQKWGVGETQYF
TRBD1 | NA | TRBJ1-4 | TRBV11-2 | TGTGCCAGCAGCTTGGGACAGCCCCCTAATGAAAAACTGTTTTTT | CASSLGQPPNEKLFF
NA | NA | TRBJ2-3 | TRBV2 | TGTGCCAGCAGTGAGGTTTCGGATACGCAGTATTTT | CASSEVSDTQYF
NA | once | TRBJ2-1 | TRBV9 | TGTGCCAGCAGCGTAGATGCCGGTCCCCCTGAGGATGAGCAGTTCTTC | CASSVDAGPPEDEQFF
TRBD1 | NA | TRBJ1-6 | TRBV27 | TGTGCCAGCAGTTTATCGGGACAGGGGGTGTCCTATAATTCACCCCTCCACTTT | CASSLSGQGVSYNSPLHF
NA | NA | TRBJ2-7 | TRBV6-5 | TGTGCCAGCAGTTACTCGAGGAGGGACAACTCCTACGAGCAGTACTTC | CASSYSRRDNSYEQYF